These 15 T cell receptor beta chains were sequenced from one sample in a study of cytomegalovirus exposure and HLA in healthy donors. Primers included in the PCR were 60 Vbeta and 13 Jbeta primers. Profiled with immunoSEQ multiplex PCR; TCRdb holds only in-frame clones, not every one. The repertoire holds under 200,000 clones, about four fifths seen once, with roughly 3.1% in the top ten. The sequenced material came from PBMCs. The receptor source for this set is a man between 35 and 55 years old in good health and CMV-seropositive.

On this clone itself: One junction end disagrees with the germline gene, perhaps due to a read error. This CDR3 reads CASTPGTEF. CDR3 nucleotide sequence: TGTGCCAGCACCCCCGGGACAGAGTTT. The genes are TRBV28 and TRBJ1-1; TRBD1 aligns across 7 bases. Germline V lookup: CDR1 MDHEN, CDR2 SYDVKM. This CDR3 is 9 amino acids long.

In DNA, the CDR3 is TGTGCCAGCAGTCCCGGACAGGGGATCTACGAGCAGTACTTC. Translation gives CASSPGQGIYEQYF. The V gene is TRBV9, the J gene TRBJ2-7; 9 bases are shared with TRBD1. The germline gives CDR1 SGDLS, CDR2 YYNGEE. J lost 3 bases, V lost 5 bases, and 6 bases had no gene match. This CDR3 spans 14 amino acids.

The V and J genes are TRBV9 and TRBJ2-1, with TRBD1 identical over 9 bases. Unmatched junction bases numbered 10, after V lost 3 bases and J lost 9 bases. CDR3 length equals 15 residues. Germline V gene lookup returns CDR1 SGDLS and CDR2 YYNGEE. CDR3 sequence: CASSDTGTGFSEQFF. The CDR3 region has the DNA TGTGCCAGCAGCGACACCGGGACAGGGTTTAGTGAGCAGTTCTTC.

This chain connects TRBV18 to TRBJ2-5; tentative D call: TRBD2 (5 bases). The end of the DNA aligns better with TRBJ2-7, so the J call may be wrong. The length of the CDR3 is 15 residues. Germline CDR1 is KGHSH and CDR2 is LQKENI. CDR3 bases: TGTGCCAGCTCACCACCCCGGACTGCGTCCTACGAGCAGTACTTC. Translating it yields CASSPPRTASYEQYF.

CDR3 residues: CASSAGQGADTQYF. In nucleotides, the CDR3 is TGTGCCAGCAGCGCCGGACAGGGGGCAGATACGCAGTATTTT. The chain recombines TRBV7-7 with TRBJ2-3, with 10 bases aligning to TRBD1. Unmatched junction bases numbered 3, after V lost 5 bases and J lost 4 bases. CDR1 SSHAT and CDR2 FNYEAQ come from the germline V gene (reference sequence). CDR3 length equals 14 residues.

DNA for the CDR3: TGTGCCAGCAGTTACTCGGGACAGGGAGGTCTCGGCTACACCTTC. It yields the protein CASSYSGQGGLGYTF. This chain joins TRBV6-5 and TRBJ1-2; 9 bases map to TRBD1. The CDR3 totals 15 residues. V lost 0 bases to trimming and J lost 8 bases; unmatched junction nucleotides: 7. Germline-derived CDR1 and CDR2 are MNHEY and SVGAGI.

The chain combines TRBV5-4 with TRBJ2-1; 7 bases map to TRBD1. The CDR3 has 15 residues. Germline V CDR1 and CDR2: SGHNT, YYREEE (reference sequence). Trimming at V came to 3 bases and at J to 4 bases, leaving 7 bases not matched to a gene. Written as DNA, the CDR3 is TGTGCCAGCAGCTCCGGGACAGTTCATTACAATGAGCAGTTCTTC. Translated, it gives CASSSGTVHYNEQFF. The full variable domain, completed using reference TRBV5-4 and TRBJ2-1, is ETGVTQSPTHLIKTRGQQVTLRCSSQSGHNTVSWYQQALGQGPQFIFQYYREEENGRGNFPPRFSGLQFPNYSSELNVNALELDDSALYLCASSSGTVHYNEQFFGPGTRLTVL.

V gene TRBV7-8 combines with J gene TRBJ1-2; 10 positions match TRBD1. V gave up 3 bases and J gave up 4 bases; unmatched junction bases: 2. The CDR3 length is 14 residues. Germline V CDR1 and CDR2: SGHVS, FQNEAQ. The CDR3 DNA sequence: TGTGCCAGCAGCTTGGGACAGGGGTTCTATGGCTACACCTTC. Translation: CASSLGQGFYGYTF.

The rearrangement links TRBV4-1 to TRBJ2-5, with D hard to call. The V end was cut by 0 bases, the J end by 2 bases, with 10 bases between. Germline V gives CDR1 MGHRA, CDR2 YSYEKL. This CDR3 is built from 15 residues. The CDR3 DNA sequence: TGCGCCAGCAGCCAAGATCCGGGTCAGCAAGAGACCCAGTACTTC. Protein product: CASSQDPGQQETQYF.

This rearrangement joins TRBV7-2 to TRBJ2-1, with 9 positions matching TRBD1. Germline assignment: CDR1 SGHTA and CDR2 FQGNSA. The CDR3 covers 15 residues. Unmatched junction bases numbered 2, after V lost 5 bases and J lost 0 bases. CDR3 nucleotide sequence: TGTGCCAGCAGCGCGACAGGGGGCTCCTACAATGAGCAGTTCTTC. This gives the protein CASSATGGSYNEQFF.

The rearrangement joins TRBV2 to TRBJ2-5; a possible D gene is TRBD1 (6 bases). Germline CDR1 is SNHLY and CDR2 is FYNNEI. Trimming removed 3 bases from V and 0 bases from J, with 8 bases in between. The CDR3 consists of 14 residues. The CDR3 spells CASSDTGYQETQYF. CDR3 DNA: TGTGCCAGCAGTGATACAGGGTACCAAGAGACCCAGTACTTC.

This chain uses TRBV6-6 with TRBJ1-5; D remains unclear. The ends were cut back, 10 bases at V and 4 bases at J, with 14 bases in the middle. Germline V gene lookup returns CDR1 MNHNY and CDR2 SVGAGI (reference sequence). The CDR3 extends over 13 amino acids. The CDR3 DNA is TGTGCCACTCTAAAGGGAGGAAATCAGCCCCAGCATTTT. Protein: CATLKGGNQPQHF.

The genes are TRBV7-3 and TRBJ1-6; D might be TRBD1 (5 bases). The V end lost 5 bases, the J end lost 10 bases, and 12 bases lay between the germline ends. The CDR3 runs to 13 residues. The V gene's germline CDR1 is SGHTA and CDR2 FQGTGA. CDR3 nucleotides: TGTGCCAGCAGCCTGGGGGGTGGGTCACCCCTCCACTTT. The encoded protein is CASSLGGGSPLHF.

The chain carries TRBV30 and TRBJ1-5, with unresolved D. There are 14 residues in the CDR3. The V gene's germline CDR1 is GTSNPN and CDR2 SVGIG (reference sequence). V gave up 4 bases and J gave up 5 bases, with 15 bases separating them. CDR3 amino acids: CAWMNRAEDQPQHF. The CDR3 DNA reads TGTGCCTGGATGAACCGCGCCGAGGATCAGCCCCAGCATTTT.

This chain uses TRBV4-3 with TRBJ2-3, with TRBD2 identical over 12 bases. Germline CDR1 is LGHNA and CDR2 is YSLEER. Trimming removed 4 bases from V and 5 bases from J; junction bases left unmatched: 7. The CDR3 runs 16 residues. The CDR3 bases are TGCGCCAGCAGCCGAACGACTAGCGGGAGTCAAGATACGCAGTATTTT. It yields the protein CASSRTTSGSQDTQYF.